This T cell receptor beta chain was observed in a study of T cells in localized non-small cell lung cancer. Study conclusions and caveats: The appearance of a median roughly 61 of the top 100 tumor clones was seen in adjacent lung. The tumor had only one region sequenced, so heterogeneity remains possible. Longer overall survival associated with higher blood T cell density; shorter survival with higher adjacent-lung clonality. Peak T cell clonality was found in uninvolved adjacent lung, exceeding tumor.

Trimming removed 5 bases from V and 7 bases from J; junction bases left unmatched: 10. The germline gives CDR1 SGHNT, CDR2 YENEEA. The CDR3 has 14 residues. The table came from immunoSEQ multiplex PCR; TCRdb's copy has only in-frame clones and leaves some out. The sample holds 1,500 to 2,000 clones, just over 20% seen once. This clone is judged large. As yet, its antigen is unknown. The gene calls are TRBV11-3 and TRBJ1-1; 7 positions agree with TRBD1. The receptor's source is a man aged 35 to 70 with stage III lung adenocarcinoma. The material sequenced was lung tumor tissue, taken before any cancer treatment. The CDR3 DNA reads TGTGCCAGCAGCGCTACCGGGACAGTTAATGAAGCTTTCTTT. Translation: CASSATGTVNEAFF.